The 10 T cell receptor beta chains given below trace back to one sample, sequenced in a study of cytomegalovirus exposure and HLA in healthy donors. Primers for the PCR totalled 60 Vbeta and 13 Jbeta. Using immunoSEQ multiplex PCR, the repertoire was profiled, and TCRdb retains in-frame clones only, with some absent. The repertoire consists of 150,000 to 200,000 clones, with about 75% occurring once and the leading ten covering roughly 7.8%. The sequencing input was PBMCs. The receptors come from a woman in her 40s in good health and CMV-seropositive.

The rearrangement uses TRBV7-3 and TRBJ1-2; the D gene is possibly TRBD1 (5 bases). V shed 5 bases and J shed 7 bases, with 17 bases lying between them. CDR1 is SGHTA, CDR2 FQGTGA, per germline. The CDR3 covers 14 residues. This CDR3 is CASSPGGGVGGYTF. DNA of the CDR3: TGTGCCAGCAGCCCGGGGGGAGGGGTAGGTGGCTACACCTTC. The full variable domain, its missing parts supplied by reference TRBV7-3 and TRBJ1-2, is GAGVSQTPSNKVTEKGKYVELRCDPISGHTALYWYRQSLGQGPEFLIYFQGTGAADDSGLPNDRFFAVRPEGSVSTLKIQRTERGDSAVYLCASSPGGGVGGYTFGSGTRLTVV.

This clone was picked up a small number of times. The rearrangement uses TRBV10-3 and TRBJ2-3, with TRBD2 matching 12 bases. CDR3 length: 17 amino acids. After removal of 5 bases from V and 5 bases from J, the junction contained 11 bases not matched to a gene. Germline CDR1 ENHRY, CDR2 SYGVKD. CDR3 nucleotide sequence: TGTGCCATCAGTTTCTCCATGGCTAGCGGGAGGGGAGATACGCAGTATTTT. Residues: CAISFSMASGRGDTQYF.

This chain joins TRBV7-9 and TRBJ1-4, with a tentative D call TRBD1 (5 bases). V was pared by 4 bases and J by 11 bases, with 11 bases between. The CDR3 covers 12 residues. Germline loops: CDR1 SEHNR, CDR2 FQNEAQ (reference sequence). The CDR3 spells CASSYGGNKLFF. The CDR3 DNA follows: TGTGCCAGCAGCTATGGGGGGAACAAACTGTTTTTT.

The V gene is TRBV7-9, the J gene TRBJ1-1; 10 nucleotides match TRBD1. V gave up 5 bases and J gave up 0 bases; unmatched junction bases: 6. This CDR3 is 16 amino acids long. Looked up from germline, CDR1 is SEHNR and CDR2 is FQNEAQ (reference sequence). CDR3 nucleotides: TGTGCCAGCAGCAAGACAGGGGGCGCTATGAACACTGAAGCTTTCTTT. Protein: CASSKTGGAMNTEAFF. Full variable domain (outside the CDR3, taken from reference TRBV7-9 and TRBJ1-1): DTGVSQNPRHKITKRGQNVTFRCDPISEHNRLYWYRQTLGQGPEFLTYFQNEAQLEKSRLLSDRFSAERPKGSFSTLEIQRTEQGDSAMYLCASSKTGGAMNTEAFFGQGTRLTVV.

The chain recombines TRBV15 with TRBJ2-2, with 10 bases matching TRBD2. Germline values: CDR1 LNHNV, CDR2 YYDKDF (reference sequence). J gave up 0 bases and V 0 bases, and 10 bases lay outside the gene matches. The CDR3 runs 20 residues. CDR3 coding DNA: TGTGCCACCAGCAGAGATGGCGGAGGGCTAGCGGGAGCGAACACCGGGGAGCTGTTTTTT. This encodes CATSRDGGGLAGANTGELFF.

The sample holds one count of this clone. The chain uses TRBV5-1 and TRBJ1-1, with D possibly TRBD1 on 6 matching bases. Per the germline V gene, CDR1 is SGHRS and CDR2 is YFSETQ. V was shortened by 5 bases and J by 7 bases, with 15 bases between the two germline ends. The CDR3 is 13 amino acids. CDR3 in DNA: TGCGCCAGCAGGGGGGTTGAGGGGGTTGAAGCTTTCTTT. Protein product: CASRGVEGVEAFF.

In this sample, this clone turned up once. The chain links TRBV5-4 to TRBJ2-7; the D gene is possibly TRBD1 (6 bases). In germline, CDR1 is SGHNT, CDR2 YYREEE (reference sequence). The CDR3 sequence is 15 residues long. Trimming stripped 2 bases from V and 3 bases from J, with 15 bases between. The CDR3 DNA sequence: TGTGCCAGCAGCTTAGACGTAGGGGGTAGCTACGAGCAGTACTTC. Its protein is CASSLDVGGSYEQYF. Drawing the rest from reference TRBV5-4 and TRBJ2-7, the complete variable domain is ETGVTQSPTHLIKTRGQQVTLRCSSQSGHNTVSWYQQALGQGPQFIFQYYREEENGRGNFPPRFSGLQFPNYSSELNVNALELDDSALYLCASSLDVGGSYEQYFGPGTRLTVT.

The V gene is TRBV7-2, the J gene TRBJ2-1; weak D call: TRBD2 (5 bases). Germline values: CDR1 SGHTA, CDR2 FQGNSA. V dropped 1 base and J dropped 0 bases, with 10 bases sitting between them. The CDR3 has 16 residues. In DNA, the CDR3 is TGTGCCAGCAGCTTAGGTGGGGAGAACTCCTACAATGAGCAGTTCTTC. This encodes CASSLGGENSYNEQFF.

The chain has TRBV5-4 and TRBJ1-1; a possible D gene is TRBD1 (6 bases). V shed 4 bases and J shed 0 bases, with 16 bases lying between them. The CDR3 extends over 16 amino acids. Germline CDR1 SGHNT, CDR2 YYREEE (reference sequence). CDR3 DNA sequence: TGTGCCAGCAGCCCCCATCCCAGGGGAGTGAACACTGAAGCTTTCTTT. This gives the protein CASSPHPRGVNTEAFF.

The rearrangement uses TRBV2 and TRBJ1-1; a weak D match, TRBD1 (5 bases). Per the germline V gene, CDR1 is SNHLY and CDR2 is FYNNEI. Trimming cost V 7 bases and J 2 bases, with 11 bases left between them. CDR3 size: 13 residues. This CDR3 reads CASNGGQNTEAFF. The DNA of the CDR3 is TGTGCCAGCAACGGTGGACAAAACACTGAAGCTTTCTTT.